A selection of T cell receptor beta chains follows, all from one sample in a study of vaccination effects on CD4 cells after COVID-19. Their antigen targets remain unknown. TCRdb's copy holds only in-frame clones and misses some; the assay was immunoSEQ multiplex PCR. The repertoire holds about 66,000 clones, with 74% as singletons. The sequencing here drew on CD4+ T cells from PBMCs cultured without peptide, taken after COVID-19 vaccination. The source is a human donor who received a COVID-19 vaccine. CDR3s include the opening cysteine and the closing phenylalanine or tryptophan. Each record gives: clone size, D gene, J gene, V gene, CDR3 protein, CDR3 DNA. The D gene is left open where the match is weak. Size is omitted from some rows. Given values are once, few, many or a class for expanded clones.

>.|TRBD1|TRBJ1-1|TRBV4-3
CASSRTTGAGGLNTEAFF
TGCGCCAGCAGCAGAACTACCGGGGCAGGGGGGTTAAACACTGAAGCTTTCTTT
>.|TRBD2|TRBJ2-1|TRBV27
CASSLPGLAPNEQFF
TGTGCCAGCAGTCTCCCGGGACTAGCGCCTAATGAGCAGTTCTTC
>.|TRBD2|TRBJ2-1|TRBV29-1
CSVWAGGHNEQFF
TGCAGCGTTTGGGCGGGGGGGCACAATGAGCAGTTCTTC
>.|.|TRBJ1-5|TRBV24-1
CATSDPGFNQPQHF
TGTGCCACCAGTGATCCAGGGTTCAATCAGCCCCAGCATTTT
>few|TRBD1|TRBJ1-2|TRBV24-1
CATSDRQGRGYGYTF
TGTGCCACCAGTGATCGACAGGGGCGTGGGTATGGCTACACCTTC
>.|.|TRBJ1-2|TRBV28
CASSPGSAGDYGYTF
TGTGCCAGCAGTCCTGGCTCTGCCGGGGACTATGGCTACACCTTC
>once|.|TRBJ1-2|TRBV3-1/TRBV3-2
CASSQGGRGLYNYGYTF
TGTGCCAGCAGCCAGGGGGGGCGAGGGTTATATAACTATGGCTACACCTTC
>.|.|TRBJ1-2|TRBV6-1
CASSEGAGYGYTF
TGTGCCAGCAGTGAGGGGGCAGGGTATGGCTACACCTTC
>.|.|TRBJ1-3|TRBV6-5
CASSYRDRVSGNTIYF
TGTGCCAGCAGTTACCGGGACCGAGTCTCTGGAAACACCATATATTTT
>.|.|TRBJ1-1|TRBV11-2
CASSLSLTEAFF
TGTGCCAGCAGCTTATCCCTCACTGAAGCTTTCTTT
>.|TRBD1|TRBJ1-2|TRBV6-5
CASRSSAGGHGYTF
TGTGCCAGCCGATCCTCGGCAGGGGGACATGGCTACACCTTC
>once|.|TRBJ2-1|TRBV4-2
CASSQDLDSVGQFF
TGTGCCAGCAGCCAAGATTTGGACTCGGTAGGGCAGTTCTTC
>.|.|TRBJ1-1|TRBV5-1
CASSLDRNTEAFF
TGCGCCAGCAGCTTGGACAGGAACACTGAAGCTTTCTTT
>.|.|TRBJ2-3|TRBV11-2
CASSLVLAVLANTDTQYF
TGTGCCAGCAGCTTAGTGTTAGCGGTACTAGCTAACACAGATACGCAGTATTTT
>.|.|TRBJ1-2|TRBV7-9
CASSSNGDPGWNGYTF
TGTGCCAGCAGCTCGAACGGGGACCCTGGTTGGAATGGCTACACCTTC
>.|.|TRBJ2-5|TRBV27
CASSPGQQETQYF
TGTGCCAGCAGCCCGGGACAACAAGAGACCCAGTACTTC
>once|TRBD1|TRBJ1-1|TRBV30
CAWTRTGVNTEAFF
TGTGCCTGGACAAGGACAGGGGTGAACACTGAAGCTTTCTTT
>.|TRBD1|TRBJ1-2|TRBV28
CASSLLQGVYGYTF
TGTGCCAGCAGTTTATTACAGGGGGTCTATGGCTACACCTTC
>.|.|TRBJ1-2|TRBV28
CASSLSGTIQYGYTF
TGTGCCAGCAGTCTATCCGGGACTATACAGTATGGCTACACCTTC
>.|.|TRBJ2-5|TRBV5-1
CASSLERGGETQYF
TGCGCCAGCAGCTTGGAGAGGGGCGGGGAGACCCAGTACTTC
>.|.|TRBJ1-6|TRBV6-2/TRBV6-3
CASSRTGNSPLHF
TGTGCCAGCAGTCGAACGGGTAATTCACCCCTCCACTTT
>.|.|TRBJ1-1|TRBV19
CASSIGLTGANTEAFF
TGTGCCAGTAGTATTGGTCTAACGGGGGCGAACACTGAAGCTTTCTTT
>few|.|TRBJ2-5|TRBV5-4
CASSFGQETQYF
TGTGCCAGCAGCTTTGGACAAGAGACCCAGTACTTC
>.|TRBD1|TRBJ1-2|TRBV5-4
CASSLKGQYYGYTF
TGTGCCAGCAGCTTGAAGGGACAGTACTATGGCTACACCTTC
>.|.|TRBJ1-2|TRBV5-1
CASSLDADYYGYTF
TGCGCCAGCAGCTTGGATGCAGATTACTATGGCTACACCTTC
>.|TRBD2|TRBJ2-3|TRBV5-1
CASSLAPGGGTDTQYF
TGCGCCAGCAGCTTGGCGCCGGGGGGAGGCACAGATACGCAGTATTTT
>.|.|TRBJ2-3|TRBV5-1
CASTPQPGLISTDTQYF
TGCGCCAGCACCCCTCAGCCGGGACTCATCAGCACAGATACGCAGTATTTT
>.|.|TRBJ2-3|TRBV6-5
CASRNRRTSTDTQYF
TGTGCCAGCAGGAACAGACGTACTAGCACAGATACGCAGTATTTT
>once|.|TRBJ1-4|TRBV10-3
CAISELGGGSRGKLFF
TGTGCCATCAGTGAGTTAGGCGGAGGCAGCCGCGGAAAACTGTTTTTT
>once|.|TRBJ2-4|TRBV6-1
CASSEGRSVAKNIQYF
TGTGCCAGCAGTGAAGGCAGGTCTGTAGCCAAAAACATTCAGTACTTC
>.|.|TRBJ1-2|TRBV6-1
CASSEVGGSYTF
TGTGCCAGCAGTGAAGTTGGGGGTAGCTACACCTTC
>.|TRBD1|TRBJ1-4|TRBV6-6
CASSHRGHGEKLFF
TGTGCCAGCAGTCACAGGGGGCATGGTGAAAAACTGTTTTTT
>few|TRBD1|TRBJ1-6|TRBV7-3
CASSSDRNSPLHF
TGTGCCAGCAGCTCGGACAGGAATTCACCCCTCCACTTT
>.|TRBD1|TRBJ2-2|TRBV18
CASSPGQVHVGELFF
TGTGCCAGCTCACCGGGACAGGTTCATGTCGGGGAGCTGTTTTTT
>.|TRBD2|TRBJ2-3|TRBV7-2
CASSASTGLFTDTQYF
TGTGCCAGCAGCGCCTCGACGGGACTATTCACAGATACGCAGTATTTT
>.|.|TRBJ2-2|TRBV11-2
CASSAAGTQANTGELFF
TGTGCCAGCAGCGCGGCCGGGACACAGGCGAACACCGGGGAGCTGTTTTTT
>once|.|TRBJ2-1|TRBV12-3/TRBV12-4
CASSFGPYNEQFF
TGTGCCAGCAGTTTCGGGCCTTACAATGAGCAGTTCTTC
>.|TRBD1|TRBJ1-1|TRBV5-1
CASSLIRGGTEAFF
TGCGCCAGCAGCTTGATCAGGGGGGGCACTGAAGCTTTCTTT
>.|TRBD1|TRBJ1-4|TRBV9
CASREPADRGYGDVTNEKLFF
TGTGCCAGCAGAGAACCAGCGGACAGGGGCTATGGTGATGTAACTAATGAAAAACTGTTTTTT
>.|.|TRBJ2-1|TRBV5-4
CASSLQGMGEQFF
TGTGCCAGCAGCTTGCAGGGTATGGGTGAGCAGTTCTTC
>.|.|TRBJ2-2|TRBV6-1
CASSGYGGAVTGELFF
TGTGCCAGCAGTGGGTATGGGGGCGCCGTCACCGGGGAGCTGTTTTTT
>.|.|TRBJ1-2|TRBV5-1
CASSPFIAQVGYTF
TGCGCCAGCAGCCCTTTCATTGCCCAGGTTGGCTACACCTTC
>once|.|TRBJ1-1|TRBV20-1
CSASDQRGGNTEAFF
TGCAGTGCTAGTGACCAAAGGGGGGGTAACACTGAAGCTTTCTTT
>.|TRBD2|TRBJ2-3|TRBV25-1
CASSPTSGGTDTQYF
TGTGCCAGCAGTCCGACTAGCGGGGGAACAGATACGCAGTATTTT
>.|.|TRBJ1-1|TRBV5-1
CASSLVAGDMNTEAFF
TGCGCCAGCAGCTTGGTGGCAGGGGACATGAACACTGAAGCTTTCTTT
>.|.|TRBJ2-5|TRBV5-5
CASSGGVETQYF
TGTGCCAGCAGCGGGGGTGTTGAGACCCAGTACTTC
>.|TRBD1|TRBJ2-2|TRBV30
CAGRDRGHTGELFF
TGTGCCGGCCGGGACAGGGGGCATACCGGGGAGCTGTTTTTT
>few|.|TRBJ2-6|TRBV6-2/TRBV6-3
CASSRQHSSGANVLTF
TGTGCCAGCAGTCGCCAACACAGCTCTGGGGCCAACGTCCTGACTTTC
>once|TRBD2|TRBJ2-1|TRBV29-1
CSVEGSGGASHEQFF
TGCAGCGTTGAGGGTAGCGGGGGGGCGTCCCATGAGCAGTTCTTC
>.|TRBD1|TRBJ2-3|TRBV19
CASSKRQGARTDTQYF
TGTGCCAGTAGTAAACGACAGGGGGCTAGGACAGATACGCAGTATTTT
>.|.|TRBJ2-1|TRBV6-4
CASSSQGFNEQFF
TGTGCCAGCAGTTCCCAGGGGTTCAATGAGCAGTTCTTC
>.|.|TRBJ1-6|TRBV14
CASSPQGRNSPLHF
TGTGCCAGCAGCCCCCAGGGTAGGAATTCACCCCTCCACTTT
>.|.|TRBJ2-2|TRBV19
CASSMFRRAGELFF
TGTGCCAGTAGTATGTTCCGCAGGGCCGGGGAGCTGTTTTTT
>.|TRBD1|TRBJ2-5|TRBV5-6
CASSLDRGRTGETQYF
TGTGCCAGCAGCTTGGACAGGGGGCGAACCGGGGAGACCCAGTACTTC
>.|TRBD1|TRBJ1-4|TRBV7-2
CASSLDRGREEKLFF
TGTGCCAGCAGCTTAGACAGGGGGCGGGAGGAAAAACTGTTTTTT